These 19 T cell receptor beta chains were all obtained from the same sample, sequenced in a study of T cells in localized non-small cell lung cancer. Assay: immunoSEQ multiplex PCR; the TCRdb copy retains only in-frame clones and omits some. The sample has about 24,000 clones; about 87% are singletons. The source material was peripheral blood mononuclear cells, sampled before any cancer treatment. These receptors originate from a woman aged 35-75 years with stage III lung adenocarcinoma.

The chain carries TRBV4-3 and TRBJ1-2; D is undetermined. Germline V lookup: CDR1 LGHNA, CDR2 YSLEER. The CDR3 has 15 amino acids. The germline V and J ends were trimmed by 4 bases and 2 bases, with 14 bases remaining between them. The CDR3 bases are TGCGCCAGCAGCCTGTATTACGCGGGGAACTATGGCTACACCTTC. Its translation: CASSLYYAGNYGYTF.

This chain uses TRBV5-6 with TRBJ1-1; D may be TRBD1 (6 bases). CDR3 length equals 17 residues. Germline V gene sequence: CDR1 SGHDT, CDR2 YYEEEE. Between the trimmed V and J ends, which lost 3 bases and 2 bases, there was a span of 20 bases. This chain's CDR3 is CASSSFVDSPGNTEAFF. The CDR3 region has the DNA TGTGCCAGCAGCTCCTTTGTGGACAGCCCCGGAAACACTGAAGCTTTCTTT.

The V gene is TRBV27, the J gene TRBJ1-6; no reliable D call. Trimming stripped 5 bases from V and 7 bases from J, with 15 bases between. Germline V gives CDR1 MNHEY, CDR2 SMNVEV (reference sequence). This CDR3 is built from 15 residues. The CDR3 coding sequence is TGTGCCAGCAGTCTAGAGGCTTCAGGAAATTCACCCCTCCACTTT. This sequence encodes CASSLEASGNSPLHF.

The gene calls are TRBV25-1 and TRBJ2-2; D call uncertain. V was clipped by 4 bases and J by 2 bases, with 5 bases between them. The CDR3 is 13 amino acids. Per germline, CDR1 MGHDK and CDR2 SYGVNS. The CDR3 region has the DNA TGTGCCAGCAGTGCCTCAAACACCGGGGAGCTGTTTTTT. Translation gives CASSASNTGELFF. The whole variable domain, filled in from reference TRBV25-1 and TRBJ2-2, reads EADIYQTPRYLVIGTGKKITLECSQTMGHDKMYWYQQDPGMELHLIHYSYGVNSTEKGDLSSESTVSRIRTEHFPLTLESARPSHTSQYLCASSASNTGELFFGEGSRLTVL.

The CDR3 loop is CASSESRGRDEKLFF. CDR3 DNA sequence: TGTGCCAGCAGTGAATCCAGGGGGCGCGATGAAAAACTGTTTTTT. V gene TRBV6-1 combines with J gene TRBJ1-4, with 8 positions matching TRBD1. The CDR3 is 15 residues long. Trimming at V came to 2 bases and at J to 6 bases, leaving 5 bases not matched to a gene. Germline CDR1 and CDR2: MNHNS and SASEGT.

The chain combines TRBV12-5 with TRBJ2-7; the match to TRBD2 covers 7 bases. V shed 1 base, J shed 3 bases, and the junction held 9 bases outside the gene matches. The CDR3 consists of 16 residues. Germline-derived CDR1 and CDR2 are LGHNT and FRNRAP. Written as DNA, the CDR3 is TGTGCTAGTGGTTTGGACTTCGGGCTAGCGGACTACGAGCAGTACTTC. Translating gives CASGLDFGLADYEQYF.

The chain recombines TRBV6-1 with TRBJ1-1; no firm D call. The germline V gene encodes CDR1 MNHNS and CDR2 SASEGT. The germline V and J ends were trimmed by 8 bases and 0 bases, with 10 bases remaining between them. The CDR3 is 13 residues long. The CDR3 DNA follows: TGTGCCAGCCAAGAGACCCTGAACACTGAAGCTTTCTTT. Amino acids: CASQETLNTEAFF.

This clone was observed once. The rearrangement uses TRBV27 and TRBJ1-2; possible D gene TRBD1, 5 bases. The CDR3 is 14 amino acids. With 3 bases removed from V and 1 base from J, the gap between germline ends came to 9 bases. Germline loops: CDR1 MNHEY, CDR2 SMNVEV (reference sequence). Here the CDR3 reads CASSFLGGNYGYTF. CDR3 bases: TGTGCCAGCAGTTTTCTCGGGGGTAACTATGGCTACACCTTC.

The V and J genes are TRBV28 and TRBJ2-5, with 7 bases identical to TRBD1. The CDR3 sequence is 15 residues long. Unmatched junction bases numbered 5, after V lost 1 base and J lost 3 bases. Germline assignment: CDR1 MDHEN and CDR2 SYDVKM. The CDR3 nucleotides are TGTGCCAGCAGTTTATTCGGGACAGCAAAAGAGACCCAGTACTTC. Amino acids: CASSLFGTAKETQYF.

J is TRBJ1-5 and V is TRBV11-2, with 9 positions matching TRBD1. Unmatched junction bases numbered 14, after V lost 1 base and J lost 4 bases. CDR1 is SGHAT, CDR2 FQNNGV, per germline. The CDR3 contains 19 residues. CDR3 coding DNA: TGTGCCAGCAGCTTAGGTCCGGGACAGGGCCCTATCCGGAATCAGCCCCAGCATTTT. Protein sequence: CASSLGPGQGPIRNQPQHF.

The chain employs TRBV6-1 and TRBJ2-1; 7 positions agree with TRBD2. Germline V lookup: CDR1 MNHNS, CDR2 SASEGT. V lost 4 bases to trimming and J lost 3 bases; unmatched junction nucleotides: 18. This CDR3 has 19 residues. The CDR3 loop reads CASSGLTGGSGGSYNEQFF. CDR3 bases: TGTGCCAGCAGTGGCCTGACGGGGGGTTCGGGCGGGAGCTACAATGAGCAGTTCTTC.

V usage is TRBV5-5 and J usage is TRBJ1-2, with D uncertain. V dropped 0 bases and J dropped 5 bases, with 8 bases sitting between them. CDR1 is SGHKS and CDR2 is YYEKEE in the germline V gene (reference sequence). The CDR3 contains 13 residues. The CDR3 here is CASSLAEGYGYTF. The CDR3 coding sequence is TGTGCCAGCAGCTTGGCCGAGGGTTATGGCTACACCTTC.

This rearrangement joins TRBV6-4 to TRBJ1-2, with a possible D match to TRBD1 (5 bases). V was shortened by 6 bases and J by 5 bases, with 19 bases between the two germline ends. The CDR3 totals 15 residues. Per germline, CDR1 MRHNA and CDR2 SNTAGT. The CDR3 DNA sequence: TGTGCCAGCAGGGACAAAACCGTACCCACTTATGGCTACACCTTC. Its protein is CASRDKTVPTYGYTF.

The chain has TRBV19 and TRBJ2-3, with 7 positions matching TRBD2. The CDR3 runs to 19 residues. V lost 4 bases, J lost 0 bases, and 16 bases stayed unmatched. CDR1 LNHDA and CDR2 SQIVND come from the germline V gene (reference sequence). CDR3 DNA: TGTGCCAGTAGTACGAGCGGGAACCCTTCCTTTACTAGCACAGATACGCAGTATTTT. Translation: CASSTSGNPSFTSTDTQYF.

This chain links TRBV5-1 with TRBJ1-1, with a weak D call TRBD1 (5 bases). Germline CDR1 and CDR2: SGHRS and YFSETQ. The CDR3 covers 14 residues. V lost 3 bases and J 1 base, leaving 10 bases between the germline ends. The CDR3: CASSSRTGNTEAFF. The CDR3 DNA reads TGCGCCAGCAGCTCCAGAACAGGGAACACTGAAGCTTTCTTT.

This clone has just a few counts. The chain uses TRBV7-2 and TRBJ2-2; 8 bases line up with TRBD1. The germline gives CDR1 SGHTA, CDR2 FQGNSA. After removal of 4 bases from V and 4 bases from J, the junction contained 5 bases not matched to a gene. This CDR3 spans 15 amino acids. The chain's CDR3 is CASSSTGAGTGELFF. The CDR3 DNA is TGTGCCAGCAGCTCGACAGGGGCGGGCACCGGGGAGCTGTTTTTT.

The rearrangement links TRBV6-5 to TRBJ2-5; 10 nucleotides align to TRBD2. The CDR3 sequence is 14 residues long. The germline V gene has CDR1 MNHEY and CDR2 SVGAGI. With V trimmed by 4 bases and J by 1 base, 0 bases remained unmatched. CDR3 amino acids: CASSWTSGQETQYF. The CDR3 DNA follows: TGTGCCAGCAGTTGGACTAGCGGCCAAGAGACCCAGTACTTC.

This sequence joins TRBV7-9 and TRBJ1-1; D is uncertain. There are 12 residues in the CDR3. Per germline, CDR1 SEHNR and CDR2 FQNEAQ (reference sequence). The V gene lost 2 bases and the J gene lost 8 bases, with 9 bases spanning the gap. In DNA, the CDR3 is TGTGCCAGCAGCTTAACCGAGGGCGAAGCTTTCTTT. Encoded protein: CASSLTEGEAFF.

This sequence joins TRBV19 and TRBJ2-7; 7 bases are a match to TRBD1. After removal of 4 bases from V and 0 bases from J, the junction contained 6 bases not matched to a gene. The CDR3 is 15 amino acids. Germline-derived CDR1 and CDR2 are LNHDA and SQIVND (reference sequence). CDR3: CASSRDSTASYEQYF. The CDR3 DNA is TGTGCCAGTAGTAGGGACAGTACCGCCTCCTACGAGCAGTACTTC.